This T cell receptor (beta chain) was sequenced for a study of T-cell memory formation after mild COVID-19. Only a few counts were recorded for this clonotype. cDNA libraries for TCR alpha and TCR beta, carrying sample barcodes and UMIs, came from 5'RACE with constant-segment primers. TCRdb reprocessed the 5' RACE reads via MiXCR and lists one record per CDR3 protein. The sample holds approximately 290,000 distinct CDR3 sequences, 19% seen once. The ends were cut back, 4 bases at V and 0 bases at J, with 13 bases in the middle. The CDR3 loop spans 15 amino acids. The germline gives CDR1 SGHRS, CDR2 YFSETQ.

This clonotype was sampled from a man aged 18 to 29 who had mild COVID-19 (a few samples of this study predate the infection). Cell type and time point are not known. This chain joins TRBV5-1 and TRBJ1-1; D possibly corresponds to TRBD1 (5 bases). Sequenced material: PBMCs or a T cell subset sorted from them (not recorded which). Written as DNA, the CDR3 is TGCGCCAGCAGCCGCAGGGATCCGATGAACACTGAAGCTTTCTTT. Protein product: CASSRRDPMNTEAFF.